A selection of T cell receptor beta chains follows, all from one sample in a study of cytomegalovirus exposure and HLA in healthy donors. Sequencing was performed with immunoSEQ multiplex PCR; in TCRdb, only in-frame clones are kept and a portion is missing. This table has 85,000 to 95,000 clones, roughly 70% appearing once. The specimen sequenced was PBMCs. The source of these receptors is a man between 25 and 39 years old in good health and CMV-seropositive. Both conserved end residues are part of each CDR3. The D gene is left open where the match is weak. The size field is filled for only some rows; it gives once, few, many or a size class.

d_gene	abundance	v_gene	j_gene	len	CDR3aa	CDR3nt
NA	NA	TRBV28	TRBJ1-5	14	CASSPGISNQPQHF	TGTGCCAGCTCCCCGGGGATTAGCAATCAGCCCCAGCATTTT
NA	few	TRBV28	TRBJ1-1	12	CASDRQNTEAFF	TGTGCCAGTGACAGGCAGAACACTGAAGCTTTCTTT
NA	NA	TRBV6-5	TRBJ2-1	13	CASSSGTPNEQFF	TGTGCCAGCAGTTCCGGGACTCCCAATGAGCAGTTCTTC
TRBD1	NA	TRBV29-1	TRBJ1-5	13	CSVRDSGNQPQHF	TGCAGCGTTAGGGACAGCGGCAATCAGCCCCAGCATTTT
TRBD1	NA	TRBV19	TRBJ1-2	14	CASSAGQANYGYTF	TGTGCCAGTAGTGCCGGACAGGCCAACTATGGCTACACCTTC
TRBD1	NA	TRBV15	TRBJ2-4	15	CATSIGAGGENIQYF	TGTGCCACCAGCATTGGGGCAGGGGGAGAGAACATTCAGTACTTC
NA	once	TRBV5-1	TRBJ2-1	15	CASSLDEQRNNEQFF	TGCGCCAGCAGCTTGGATGAACAGAGAAACAATGAGCAGTTCTTC
NA	NA	TRBV15	TRBJ1-2	15	CATSPARGEGYGYTF	TGTGCCACCAGCCCAGCACGCGGGGAAGGGTATGGCTACACCTTC
TRBD1	NA	TRBV5-6	TRBJ1-2	18	CASSLGPIPGQGAGGYTF	TGTGCCAGCAGCCTCGGACCGATACCGGGACAGGGGGCGGGAGGCTACACCTTC
NA	once	TRBV6-6	TRBJ2-7	12	CASSYSSYEQYF	TGTGCCAGCAGTTACTCGTCTTACGAGCAGTACTTC
TRBD1	NA	TRBV7-2	TRBJ1-2	15	CASSLGQANRGGYPF	TGTGCCAGCAGCTTGGGACAGGCCAACCGCGGCGGCTACCCCTTC
NA	NA	TRBV7-2	TRBJ2-7	14	CASSIIESSYEQYF	TGTGCCAGCAGCATTATCGAGAGCTCCTACGAGCAGTACTTC
TRBD1	NA	TRBV5-6	TRBJ2-4	15	CASSRGTGYANIQYF	TGTGCCAGCAGCCGAGGGACAGGGTATGCAAACATTCAGTACTTC
NA	NA	TRBV9	TRBJ1-2	14	CASSEVGGNYGYTF	TGTGCCAGCAGCGAGGTGGGGGGGAACTATGGCTACACCTTC
NA	NA	TRBV11-2	TRBJ1-5	15	CASSLGGGSNQPQHF	TGTGCCAGCAGCCTGGGGGGTGGGAGCAATCAGCCCCAGCATTTT
TRBD1	NA	TRBV2	TRBJ2-6	17	CASRRDRGMGGANVLTF	TGTGCCAGCAGACGGGACAGGGGGATGGGTGGGGCCAACGTCCTGACTTTC
NA	NA	TRBV10-3	TRBJ1-3	15	CAISEIGVAGNTIYF	TGTGCCATCAGTGAGATCGGGGTGGCTGGAAACACCATATATTTT
TRBD1	NA	TRBV30	TRBJ2-7	13	CASQGAETYEQYF	TGTGCCTCCCAGGGGGCCGAGACCTACGAGCAGTACTTC
TRBD1	NA	TRBV6-1	TRBJ2-7	15	CATRVTGGAVYEQYF	TGTGCCACCCGAGTTACAGGGGGCGCGGTCTACGAGCAGTACTTC